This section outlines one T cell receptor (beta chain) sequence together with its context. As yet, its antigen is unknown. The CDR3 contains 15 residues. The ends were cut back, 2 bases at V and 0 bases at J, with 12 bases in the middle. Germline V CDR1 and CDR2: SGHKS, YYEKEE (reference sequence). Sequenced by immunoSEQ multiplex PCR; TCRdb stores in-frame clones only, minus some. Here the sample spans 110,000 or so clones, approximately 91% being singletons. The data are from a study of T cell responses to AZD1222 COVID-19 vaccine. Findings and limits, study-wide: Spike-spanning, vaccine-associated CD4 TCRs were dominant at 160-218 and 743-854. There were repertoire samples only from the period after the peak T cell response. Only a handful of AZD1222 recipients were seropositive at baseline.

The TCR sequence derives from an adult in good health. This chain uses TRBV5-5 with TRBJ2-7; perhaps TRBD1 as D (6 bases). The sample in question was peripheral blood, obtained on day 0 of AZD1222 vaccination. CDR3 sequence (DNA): TGTGCCAGCAGCTTCAGGCAGGGGAGCTCCTACGAGCAGTACTTC. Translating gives CASSFRQGSSYEQYF.